Detailed here is one T cell receptor beta chain. Its specificity is not known. Systemic immunosuppression or autoimmune disease history was grounds to exclude patients. Trimming cost V 1 base and J 4 bases; bases outside gene matches: 11. This CDR3 is 17 amino acids long. Germline V gene lookup returns CDR1 MNHEY and CDR2 SMNVEV (reference sequence). These data belong to a study of OX40 agonist ivuxolimab in advanced cancers. Method: immunoSEQ multiplex PCR; TCRdb's copy keeps in-frame clones and lacks some. The table records fewer than 25,000 clones, roughly 86% of them present only once. General study points: The expanded peripheral T cells' antigen specificity was not determined. Clones of CD4+ and CD8+ blood T cells grew by week 6 at doses of 0.1 to 3.0 mg/kg.

The sequence derives from an adult with an advanced solid tumor such as melanoma, head and neck, liver or kidney cancer. Sample: CD4+ or CD8+ T cells sorted from blood, taken in a trial of the OX40 agonist ivuxolimab. The gene calls are TRBV27 and TRBJ1-2; TRBD1 aligns across 8 bases. CDR3 in DNA: TGTGCCAGCAGTTTATTGGCAGGGGGCGGTGGGGGCTATGGCTACACCTTC. Encoded protein: CASSLLAGGGGGYGYTF.